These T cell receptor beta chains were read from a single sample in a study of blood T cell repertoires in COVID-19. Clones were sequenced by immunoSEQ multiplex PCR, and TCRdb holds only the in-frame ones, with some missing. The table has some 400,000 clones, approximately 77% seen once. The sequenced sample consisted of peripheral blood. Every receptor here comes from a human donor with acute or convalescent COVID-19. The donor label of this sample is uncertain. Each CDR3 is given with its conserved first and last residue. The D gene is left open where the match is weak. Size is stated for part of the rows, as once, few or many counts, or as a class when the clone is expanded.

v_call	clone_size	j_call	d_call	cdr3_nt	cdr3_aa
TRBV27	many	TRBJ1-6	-	TGTGCCAGCAGTTCTAGCCCCCGGACAGCTTATAATTCACCCCTCCACTTT	CASSSSPRTAYNSPLHF
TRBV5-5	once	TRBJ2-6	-	TGTGCCAGCAGCTTGGTTCTGAGGGTTACTGGGGCCAACGTCCTGACTTTC	CASSLVLRVTGANVLTF
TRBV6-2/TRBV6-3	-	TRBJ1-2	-	TGTGCCAGCAGTCGGACGGGAAACTATGGCTACACCTTC	CASSRTGNYGYTF
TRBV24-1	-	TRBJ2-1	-	TGTGCCACCAGTGATCCCTCTAGCGATGAGCAGTTCTTC	CATSDPSSDEQFF
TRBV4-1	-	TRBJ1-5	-	TGCGCCAGCAGCCAAGCTCAGGGGCCCCAGCCCCAGCATTTT	CASSQAQGPQPQHF
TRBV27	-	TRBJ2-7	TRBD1	TGTGCCAGCAGTCGGGTTTATACAGGGGGGAACGAGCAGTACTTC	CASSRVYTGGNEQYF
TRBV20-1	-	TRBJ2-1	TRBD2	TGCAGTGCTAGTAGCGGGAGGGCCGGAGATGAGCAGTTCTTC	CSASSGRAGDEQFF
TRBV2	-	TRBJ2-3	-	TGTGCCAGCCTCGCAAGGGGCTCAGATACGCAGTATTTT	CASLARGSDTQYF
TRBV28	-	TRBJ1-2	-	TGTGCCAGCAGTTACCTATATGGCTACACCTTC	CASSYLYGYTF
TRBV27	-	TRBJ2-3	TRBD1	TGTGCCAGCAGTGGGCGGACAGGCCTCACAGATACGCAGTATTTT	CASSGRTGLTDTQYF
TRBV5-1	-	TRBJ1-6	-	TGCGCCAGCAGGCCCAGGGTTAGAGATTCACCCCTCCACTTT	CASRPRVRDSPLHF
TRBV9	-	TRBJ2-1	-	TGTGCCAGCAATATGGACAGCTACAATGAGCAGTTCTTC	CASNMDSYNEQFF
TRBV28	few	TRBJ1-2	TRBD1	TGTGCCAGCAGTTCCACTATTAAAAGGGGGCGCGACGGCTACACCTTC	CASSSTIKRGRDGYTF
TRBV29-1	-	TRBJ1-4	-	TGCAGCGTGCCCCTAGGGGGGGCAGGGGATGAAAAACTGTTTTTT	CSVPLGGAGDEKLFF
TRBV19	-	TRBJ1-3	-	TGTGCCAGTAGTCCCCTGACAGGTCCTGGAAACACCATATATTTT	CASSPLTGPGNTIYF
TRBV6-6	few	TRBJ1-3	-	TGTGCCAGCAGTTACTCTCAGGGGTCTGGAAACACCATATATTTT	CASSYSQGSGNTIYF
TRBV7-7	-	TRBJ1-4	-	TGTGCCAGCAGCTTAACACTCGTTAGCGAAAAACTGTTTTTT	CASSLTLVSEKLFF
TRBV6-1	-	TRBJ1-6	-	TGTGCCAGCAGTGAAGTGGGGGAGGTTCCTTTATCACCCCTCCACTTT	CASSEVGEVPLSPLHF
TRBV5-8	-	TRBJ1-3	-	TGTGCCAGCAGCTTTGAGCCGGGGTCTGGAAACACCATATATTTT	CASSFEPGSGNTIYF
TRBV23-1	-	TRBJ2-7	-	TGCGCCAGCAAGCCGGGTCCCTACGAGCAGTACTTC	CASKPGPYEQYF
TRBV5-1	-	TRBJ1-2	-	TGCGCCAGCAGCATGGACAGTTTTTCCGGCTACACCTTC	CASSMDSFSGYTF
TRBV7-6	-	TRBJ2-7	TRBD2	TGTGCCAGCAGCTTGGGGGGGACTTTTTCCTACGAGCAGTACTTC	CASSLGGTFSYEQYF
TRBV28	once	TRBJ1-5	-	TGTGCCAGCAGTTTTAAGTCCAGGGGCGGCAATCAGCCCCAGCATTTT	CASSFKSRGGNQPQHF
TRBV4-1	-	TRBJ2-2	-	TGCGCCAGCAGCCTTAGCGACATCAACACCGGGGAGCTGTTTTTT	CASSLSDINTGELFF
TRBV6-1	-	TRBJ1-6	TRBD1	TGTGCCAGCAGTGAGGAGCTACTGGACAGGGGATATAATTCACCCCTCCACTTT	CASSEELLDRGYNSPLHF
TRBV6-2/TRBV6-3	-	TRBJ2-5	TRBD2	TGTGCCAGCAGTTACTCCGTAGCGGGGATAAAGACCCAGTACTTC	CASSYSVAGIKTQYF
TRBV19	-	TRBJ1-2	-	TGTGCCAGTAGTTTCGCCGGGGGGAGACCAAACTATGGCTACACCTTC	CASSFAGGRPNYGYTF
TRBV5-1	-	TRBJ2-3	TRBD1	TGCGCCAGCAGCTTAGGGACAGGGGGACTGGATACGCAGTATTTT	CASSLGTGGLDTQYF
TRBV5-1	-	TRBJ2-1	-	TGCGCCAGCAGATCCGGGACAAACAATGAGCAGTTCTTC	CASRSGTNNEQFF
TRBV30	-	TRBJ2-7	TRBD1	TGTGCCTGGGGGAGGGGGGACAGGGGTGGCGAGCAGTACTTC	CAWGRGDRGGEQYF
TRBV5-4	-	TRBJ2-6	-	TGTGCCAGCAGCTTGTACAGTAGAAGGGCCAACGTCCTGACTTTC	CASSLYSRRANVLTF
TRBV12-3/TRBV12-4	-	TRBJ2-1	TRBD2	TGTGCCAGCAGATGGGGTGGGGACTACCACGGGTTCTTC	CASRWGGDYHGFF
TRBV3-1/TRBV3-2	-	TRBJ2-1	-	TGTGCCAGCAGCCAAGTGAGAAACGGGCAGTTCTTC	CASSQVRNGQFF
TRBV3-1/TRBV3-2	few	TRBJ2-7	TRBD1	TGTGCCAGCAGCCAGGGACAGGGGGCTTTCTCCTACGAGCAGTACTTC	CASSQGQGAFSYEQYF
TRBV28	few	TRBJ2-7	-	TGTGCCAGCACCTCAGAGGGTTACGAGCAGTACTTC	CASTSEGYEQYF
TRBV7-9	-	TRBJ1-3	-	TGTGCCAGCAGCCCTCAGGCTGGAAACACCATATATTTT	CASSPQAGNTIYF
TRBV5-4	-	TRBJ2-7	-	TGCCCCCACGGGGAGAGCTCCTACGAGCAGTACTTC	CPHGESSYEQYF
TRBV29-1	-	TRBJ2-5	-	TGCAGCGTTCGTAGGGAACTAGCTACGGGGGAGACCCAGTACTTC	CSVRRELATGETQYF
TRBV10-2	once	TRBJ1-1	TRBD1	TGCGCCAACCCGGGACAGTCCTCTCCGAACACTGAAGCTTTCTTT	CANPGQSSPNTEAFF
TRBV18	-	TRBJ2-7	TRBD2	TGTGCCAGCTCCCTGGGGGGGGAAAGGGCCTACGAGCAGTACTTC	CASSLGGERAYEQYF
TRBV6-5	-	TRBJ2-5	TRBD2	TGTGCCGCCTTAATAGCGGGGGGAAAGACCCAGTACTTC	CAALIAGGKTQYF
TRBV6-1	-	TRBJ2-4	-	TGTGCCAGCAGTGAAGTGAGGGATTGGGCCAAAAACATTCAGTACTTC	CASSEVRDWAKNIQYF
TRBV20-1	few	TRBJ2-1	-	TGCAGTGCTAGAGATTTCCAGGAGCAGTTCTTC	CSARDFQEQFF
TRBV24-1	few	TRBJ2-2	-	TGTGCCACCAGTGATTTAGACAGCAACACCGGGGAGCTGTTTTTT	CATSDLDSNTGELFF
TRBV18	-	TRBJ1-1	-	TGTGCCAGCTACGGACAGCCGGGGAACACTGAAGCTTTCTTT	CASYGQPGNTEAFF